This TCR beta chain was captured by sequencing in a study of cytomegalovirus exposure and HLA in healthy donors. The CDR3 loop spans 12 amino acids. Germline-derived CDR1 and CDR2 are SGHVS and FQNEAQ. Deletions cut 3 bases from V and 5 bases from J, with 8 bases between. 60 Vbeta and 13 Jbeta primers were used in PCR. The assay was immunoSEQ multiplex PCR, and TCRdb's table has in-frame clones only and misses some. Of some 150,000 clones detected, 79% appear once; the ten largest clones hold 3.5%. The specimen was PBMCs. The chain carries TRBV7-8 and TRBJ2-7, with D uncertain. This clonotype was obtained from a human donor in good health. CDR3 amino acids: CASSFERDEQYF. Written as DNA, the CDR3 is TGTGCCAGCAGCTTTGAAAGAGACGAGCAGTACTTC.